The text below deals with one T cell receptor beta chain. This sample stems from a study of beta chain features in type 1 diabetes. Study in general: Examination of sorted cells across all samples involved around 100,000,000 cells.

CDR3 length: 8 residues. The germline V gene has CDR1 MNHNY and CDR2 SVGAGI (reference sequence). V was cut by 10 bases and J by 12 bases, with 10 bases left in between. Sequenced material consisted of expressed TCRB transcripts (all of the isolated RNA was reverse transcribed). The data were produced by immunoSEQ multiplex PCR, yet TCRdb's version contains in-frame clones alone and is incomplete. The sample yields about 160,000 clones, 7.5% to 10% seen once. The specimen was central memory CD4+ T cells from blood. The clonotype was recovered from a woman under 30 in good health. V and J are TRBV6-6 and TRBJ2-7; D is uncertain. The CDR3, as DNA: TGTGCCATGGCCATTCGGTACTTC. Protein sequence: CAMAIRYF.